Below, 21 T cell receptor beta chains from the same sample are listed, as sequenced in a study of regulatory T cells in long-lasting Graves disease. The time point: newly diagnosed GD, antithyroid drugs for less than 3 months. From PBMCs, RNA was extracted and then used to make the TCR library. Relying on iRepertoire HTBI primers and Arm-PCR of CDR3 regions, the team built TCR beta libraries. TCRdb ran MiXCR on the multiplex PCR reads and lists one entry per CDR3 protein. This sample has roughly 250,000 distinct CDR3 sequences, with around 18% found just once. A further study also used this sample, focusing on T cells in Graves' hyperthyroidism and ophthalmopathy.

Specimen: peripheral blood mononuclear cells (PBMCs), collected at new diagnosis, from a patient treated with antithyroid drugs. All receptors come from a woman aged 30 to 39 with Graves disease.

There are many counts of this clonotype. J is TRBJ1-1 and V is TRBV7-6, with TRBD1 matching 12 bases. CDR1 is SGHVS, CDR2 FNYEAQ, per germline. This CDR3 is 16 amino acids long. V lost 5 bases and J lost 6; bases outside the gene matches: 10. The CDR3 here is CASSPGQGALGSEAFF. The CDR3 region has the DNA TGTGCCAGCAGCCCGGGACAGGGGGCGCTTGGGTCTGAAGCTTTCTTT.

This clonotype has ten or more counts. This chain uses TRBV11-2 with TRBJ2-7; no firm D call. The CDR3 has 11 residues. Looked up from germline, CDR1 is SGHAT and CDR2 is FQNNGV. V was cut by 2 bases and J by 3 bases, with 2 bases left in between. CDR3 in amino acids: CASSLLYEQYF. The CDR3 DNA reads TGTGCCAGCAGCTTACTCTACGAGCAGTACTTC.

This clonotype was detected many times. The genes are TRBV6-2 or TRBV6-3 and TRBJ2-5; TRBD1 matches at 8 bases. V was pared by 5 bases and J by 5 bases, with 13 bases of the junction left unmatched. Germline V gives CDR1 MNHEY, CDR2 SVGEGT. The CDR3 consists of 16 residues. The CDR3 bases are TGTGCCAGCAGTCTAACACCCGACGGGACAGGCGAGACCCAGTACTTC. Translating gives CASSLTPDGTGETQYF.

This clonotype was picked up many times. The chain links TRBV11-2 to TRBJ2-1; no clear D gene. V was shortened by 2 bases and J by 1 base, with 12 bases between the two germline ends. CDR1 is SGHAT, CDR2 FQNNGV, per germline. This CDR3 has 16 amino acids. In DNA form, the CDR3 reads TGTGCCAGCAGCTTACGGAGCAACCCGTCCTACAATGAGCAGTTCTTC. It is translated as CASSLRSNPSYNEQFF.

This clonotype has a handful of counts. The germline gene is not matched at one end of the junction; a read error may be the cause. This rearrangement joins TRBV25-1 to TRBJ1-1, with a tentative D call TRBD1 (5 bases). There are 13 residues in the CDR3. The germline CDR1 and CDR2 sequences are MGHDK and SYGVNS. DNA of the CDR3: TGTGCCAGCAGTGGTTGGGGGACTGCGCCACAAGAGTTT. Amino acids: CASSGWGTAPQEF.

This clonotype was seen ten or more times. The chain combines TRBV6-2 or TRBV6-3 with TRBJ2-3; 8 nucleotides align to TRBD1. Germline CDR1 is MNHEY and CDR2 is SVGEGT. The V segment lost 8 bases and the J segment 2 bases; nucleotides outside the gene matches: 12. CDR3 size: 16 residues. The CDR3 here is CASAAEQGDFTDTQYF. The DNA of the CDR3 is TGTGCCAGCGCGGCCGAACAGGGGGACTTCACAGATACGCAGTATTTT.

This clonotype appeared many times. As DNA, the CDR3 is TGCGCCAGCAGCCAGGTTAGCGGGGGGGACCAAGAGACCCAGTACTTC. It encodes CASSQVSGGDQETQYF. This rearrangement joins TRBV4-1 to TRBJ2-5, with 11 bases matching TRBD2. This CDR3 region has 16 residues. Per the germline V gene, CDR1 is MGHRA and CDR2 is YSYEKL. V lost 3 bases to trimming and J lost 0 bases; unmatched junction nucleotides: 3.

This clonotype was seen more than once but under ten times. A read error may be the cause here, since a much bigger clone is one base away. The chain couples TRBV11-2 to TRBJ1-2; 9 nucleotides match TRBD1. The CDR3 sequence is 16 residues long. The germline gives CDR1 SGHAT, CDR2 FQNNGV. The V and J ends lost 5 bases and 2 bases, in that order; junction bases with no gene match: 9. DNA for the CDR3: TGTGCCAGCAGCGCCTCGGGGACAGGGTTGAACTATGGCTACACCTTC. It yields the protein CASSASGTGLNYGYTF.

This clonotype has at least ten counts. V and J are TRBV11-2 and TRBJ1-1; D gene ambiguous. Trimming cost V 0 bases and J 11 bases, with 10 bases left between them. The CDR3 consists of 12 residues. The germline gives CDR1 SGHAT, CDR2 FQNNGV. This CDR3 is CASSLDQFSAFF. Written as DNA, the CDR3 is TGTGCCAGCAGCTTAGATCAATTCTCGGCTTTCTTT.

This clonotype was seen a handful of times. CDR3 DNA: TGTGCCAGCAGCTCACCGGGACCGAAGCAAGGTTCCCAGTACTTC. Translating gives CASSSPGPKQGSQYF. The chain is built from TRBV14 and TRBJ2-5, with D perhaps TRBD1 or TRBD2 (5 bases each). With 5 bases removed from V and 9 bases from J, the gap between germline ends came to 22 bases. The CDR3 is 15 amino acids. Germline V lookup: CDR1 SGHDN, CDR2 FVKESK. Looking up the rest from reference TRBV14 and TRBJ2-5 gives the full variable domain: EAGVTQFPSHSVIEKGQTVTLRCDPISGHDNLYWYRRVMGKEIKFLLHFVKESKQDESGMPNNRFLAERTGGTYSTLKVQPAELEDSGVYFCASSSPGPKQGSQYFGPGTRLLVL.

This clonotype was counted many times. V usage is TRBV6-2 or TRBV6-3 and J usage is TRBJ2-1; 7 bases match TRBD1. The CDR3 totals 13 residues. Germline V gene lookup returns CDR1 MNHEY and CDR2 SVGEGT. The trim removed 6 bases at V and 8 bases at J, leaving 7 bases unmatched. CDR3 loop: CASRDRLLYEQFF. The CDR3 DNA is TGTGCCAGCAGGGACAGGTTGCTCTATGAGCAGTTCTTC.

This sequence joins TRBV5-4 and TRBJ2-1; D is perhaps TRBD2 (6 bases). The germline gives CDR1 SGHNT, CDR2 YYREEE (reference sequence). The germline V and J ends were trimmed by 4 bases and 6 bases, with 20 bases remaining between them. The CDR3 has 16 residues. CDR3 DNA: TGTGCCAGCAGCCCCTCGGGGCGGAGGGCCCTCAATGAGCAGTTCTTC. It yields the protein CASSPSGRRALNEQFF.

Points on this clonotype: The CDR3 does not end in the conserved phenylalanine or tryptophan, so this is likely a read error. The CDR3 DNA follows: TGCGCCAGCAGCCATCCCGGGACAGGGGTTGTCTATGGCTACACCGTC. Amino acid sequence: CASSHPGTGVVYGYTV. The rearrangement joins TRBV4-1 to TRBJ1-2; 10 bases are a match to TRBD1. CDR1 MGHRA and CDR2 YSYEKL come from the germline V gene. The CDR3 spans 16 residues. The trim removed 3 bases at V and 4 bases at J, leaving 8 bases unmatched.

The sample holds many counts of this clonotype. The rearrangement joins TRBV12-3 or TRBV12-4 to TRBJ2-7, with 9 bases that match TRBD1. The CDR3 is made up of 14 amino acids. With 5 bases clipped from V and 6 bases from J, the junction kept 8 bases outside the gene matches. The CDR3 DNA reads as TGTGCCAGCAGTAGCCGGGACAGGGTTCTCGAGCAGTACTTC. Amino acids: CASSSRDRVLEQYF.

This clonotype has at least ten counts. The gene calls are TRBV20-1 and TRBJ2-7, with D possibly called TRBD1 or TRBD2 (5 bases each). From germline, CDR1 is DFQATT and CDR2 SNEGSKA (reference sequence). The V gene lost 3 bases and the J gene lost 1 base, with 13 bases spanning the gap. The CDR3 runs 14 residues. CDR3 protein: CSARLGVISYEQYF. Here the CDR3 DNA reads TGCAGTGCTAGGCTGGGGGTCATTTCCTACGAGCAGTACTTC.

This clonotype was recorded at least ten times. V is TRBV5-1 and J is TRBJ1-4; D might be TRBD1 (5 bases). V lost 4 bases, J lost 8 bases, and 18 bases lay in between. CDR3 length equals 15 residues. CDR1 is SGHRS, CDR2 YFSETQ, per germline. The CDR3 DNA is TGCGCCAGCAGCCCCGCCGTGGGAGGGGAGGAAAAACTGTTTTTT. Translated, it gives CASSPAVGGEEKLFF. The entire variable domain, with the rest obtained from reference TRBV5-1 and TRBJ1-4, is as follows: KAGVTQTPRYLIKTRGQQVTLSCSPISGHRSVSWYQQTPGQGLQFLFEYFSETQRNKGNFPGRFSGRQFSNSRSEMNVSTLELGDSALYLCASSPAVGGEEKLFFGSGTQLSVL.

This clonotype was detected many times. The genes are TRBV12-3 or TRBV12-4 and TRBJ1-1, with D possibly TRBD1 on 5 matching bases. CDR3 length: 14 amino acids. Trimming took off 8 bases at V and 1 base at J, with 14 bases between the two ends. The CDR3 loop reads CASSWGTRNTEAFF. The CDR3 bases are TGTGCCAGCTCCTGGGGCACTCGGAACACTGAAGCTTTCTTT.

The chain is built from TRBV12-3 or TRBV12-4 and TRBJ1-6; TRBD1 matches at 7 bases. V lost 3 bases and J lost 10; bases outside the gene matches: 3. CDR3 length: 13 residues. In DNA, the CDR3 is TGTGCCAGCAGTTTTAGGGGGCTGTCACCCCTCCACTTT. It is translated as CASSFRGLSPLHF.

This clonotype appeared many times. The V call is TRBV5-6, the J call TRBJ2-7, with D possibly being TRBD1 or TRBD2 (6 bases each). The germline CDR1 and CDR2 sequences are SGHDT and YYEEEE. The CDR3 length is 14 residues. The germline V and J ends were trimmed by 4 bases and 2 bases, with 13 bases remaining between them. The CDR3 nucleotides read TGTGCCAGCAGCGCGGGACATCCCCCCTACGAGCAGTACTTC. Translation: CASSAGHPPYEQYF.

The chain carries TRBV18 and TRBJ2-7; the match to TRBD1 covers 8 bases. Germline values: CDR1 KGHSH, CDR2 LQKENI. CDR3 size: 15 residues. V dropped 2 bases and J dropped 0; count of bases not matched to a gene: 3. The DNA for the CDR3 is TGTGCCAGCTCACCAGGGACAGGCCACTCCTACGAGCAGTACTTC. It codes for CASSPGTGHSYEQYF.

In its sample, this clonotype was seen many times. The chain couples TRBV3-1 to TRBJ2-5; 9 bases fit TRBD2. Losses at the gene ends were 5 bases for V and 5 bases for J; bases not matched to a gene: 9. The CDR3 contains 15 residues. Germline V gene lookup returns CDR1 LGHDT and CDR2 YNNKEL (reference sequence). The CDR3 sequence is CASSIRGGAEETQYF. The CDR3 nucleotides are TGTGCCAGCAGCATACGCGGGGGGGCCGAGGAGACCCAGTACTTC.